The clone carrying this TCR beta chain came up a few times. The data were taken from a study of blood T cells in healthy people across ages. The donors, aged roughly 6 to 95, were healthy Caucasians from Russia. Every donor contributed around 10 milliliters of peripheral blood by blood draw. Alongside a J-beta primer mix, a sample-barcoded 5' primer served in a second PCR lasting about 6 to 11 cycles. Each cDNA molecule was tagged by a template-switch adaptor with 12 random nucleotides. TCRdb analysed the 5' RACE reads with MiXCR anew, one entry per CDR3 protein. Of more than 900,000 distinct CDR3 sequences listed, 29% are singletons. Germline V gene sequence: CDR1 SQVTM, CDR2 ANQGSEA. The CDR3 covers 12 residues. The V and J ends lost 4 bases and 10 bases, in that order; junction bases with no gene match: 6. This sample also belongs to another study, concerning T cells of mothers and their children. That investigation notes: Three healthy Caucasian mothers and their six children donated.

The rearrangement joins TRBV29-1 to TRBJ1-2; 10 positions match TRBD1. The receptor was derived from a woman between 40 and 55 years old in good health. Sample: blood. The CDR3 region has the DNA TGCAGCGTTGCCCCGGGACAGGGGATCTACACCTTC. This sequence encodes CSVAPGQGIYTF.